The following is a TCR beta chain sequence with its context. The sample originates from a study of CD8 T cells in Susac syndrome. An amount of RNA that ranged from about 0.45 to 1 ug was reverse transcribed with random hexamers. TCRdb reprocessed the immunoSEQ multiplex PCR reads with MiXCR, giving one entry per CDR3 protein. There are 200,000 or so distinct CDR3 sequences in the sample; 90% to 95% occur only once, and under 0.095% lies in the top ten. CDR1 is GTSNPN and CDR2 is SVGIG in the germline V gene (reference sequence). The CDR3 totals 14 residues. The ends were cut back, 3 bases at V and 2 bases at J, with 8 bases in the middle.

V and J are TRBV30 and TRBJ2-6, with D unclear. The TCR originated in a human donor with multiple sclerosis. The sample taken for sequencing was CD4+ T cells from PBMCs. The CDR3 region is CAWRRRTGANVLTF. CDR3 coding DNA: TGTGCCTGGAGGCGGCGTACTGGGGCCAACGTCCTGACTTTC. The variable domain in full, with the rest retrieved from reference TRBV30 and TRBJ2-6, is SQTIHQWPATLVQPVGSPLSLECTVEGTSNPNLYWYRQAAGRGLQLLFYSVGIGQISSEVPQNLSASRPQDRQFILSSKKLLLSDSGFYLCAWRRRTGANVLTFGAGSRLTVL.